These 6 T cell receptor beta chains share one sample of origin, sequenced in a study of blood T cells in healthy people across ages (dated by TCRdb to between 2015 and 2016). The library came from 5' RACE. The sequencer was an Illumina HiSeq 2500. The second PCR ran for roughly 7 to 12 cycles and used a J-beta primer mix along with a sample-barcoded 5' primer. In TCRdb, the public reads were trimmed at Q25 with fastp and aligned with MiXCR, with productive beta chains retained. Every CDR3 protein is listed once, alongside the most common genes and DNA of its rows. Within this sample are 1,500,000 or so distinct CDR3 sequences, with roughly 59% of them counted one time only. Over 5.5% of the sample is held by the ten biggest clonotypes. Source material: blood. These receptors came from a man aged 18 to 29 in good health.

The genes are TRBV2 and TRBJ2-5; maybe TRBD2 (5 bases). Germline loops: CDR1 SNHLY, CDR2 FYNNEI. V lost 6 bases, J lost 1 base, and 12 bases lay in between. The CDR3 contains 14 residues. Written as DNA, the CDR3 is TGTGCCAGCAGGTGGGAGAGCGGCCAAGAGACCCAGTACTTC. It yields the protein CASRWESGQETQYF.

This chain connects TRBV29-1 to TRBJ2-6, with a weak D call TRBD2 (6 bases). The CDR3 is made up of 17 amino acids. With 1 base removed from V and 4 bases from J, the gap between germline ends came to 17 bases. Germline values: CDR1 SQVTM, CDR2 ANQGSEA. DNA of the CDR3: TGCAGCGTTGAAGGCGGGGCCCCCGGTACGGGGGCCAACGTCCTGACTTTC. It encodes CSVEGGAPGTGANVLTF.

The chain recombines TRBV7-9 with TRBJ2-5; D is unresolved. With 3 bases removed from V and 2 bases from J, the gap between germline ends came to 16 bases. The CDR3 contains 16 residues. CDR1 is SEHNR, CDR2 FQNEAQ, per germline (reference sequence). DNA for the CDR3: TGTGCCAGCAGCTTCAGAAGCTTGACGGAACAAGAGACCCAGTACTTC. It codes for CASSFRSLTEQETQYF. Variable domain in full (rest from reference TRBV7-9 and TRBJ2-5): DTGVSQNPRHKITKRGQNVTFRCDPISEHNRLYWYRQTLGQGPEFLTYFQNEAQLEKSRLLSDRFSAERPKGSFSTLEIQRTEQGDSAMYLCASSFRSLTEQETQYFGPGTRLLVL.

This chain connects TRBV12-3 or TRBV12-4 to TRBJ1-2; D is uncertain. V shed 4 bases and J shed 9 bases, with 9 bases lying between them. This CDR3 has 11 amino acids. Here the CDR3 DNA reads TGTGCCAGCAGTTATTGGGGAAGCTACACCTTC. Amino acids: CASSYWGSYTF.

V gene TRBV4-1 combines with J gene TRBJ2-1; 10 nucleotides line up with TRBD1. There are 17 residues in the CDR3. Trimming removed 0 bases from V and 7 bases from J; junction bases left unmatched: 9. CDR1 is MGHRA and CDR2 is YSYEKL in the germline V gene. The CDR3 is CASSQDPGQGVMNEQFF. The DNA of the CDR3 is TGCGCCAGCAGCCAAGATCCCGGACAGGGGGTTATGAATGAGCAGTTCTTC.

This rearrangement joins TRBV18 to TRBJ1-2; 9 bases match TRBD1. V lost 3 bases to trimming and J lost 8 bases; unmatched junction nucleotides: 10. The CDR3 sequence is 15 residues long. The germline V gene encodes CDR1 KGHSH and CDR2 LQKENI. The CDR3, as DNA: TGTGCCAGCTCACCTGGAGGGCGACAGGGGGGCGGCTACACCTTC. Its translation: CASSPGGRQGGGYTF.